One sample yielded the 21 T cell receptor beta chains listed below, sequenced in a study of OX40 agonist ivuxolimab in advanced cancers. The repertoire was sequenced with immunoSEQ multiplex PCR; TCRdb's copy has only in-frame clones and lacks some. The data show tens of thousands of clones, 86% seen once. This sample comprised CD4+ or CD8+ T cells sorted from blood, obtained in a trial of the OX40 agonist ivuxolimab. The receptor set was obtained from an adult with an advanced solid tumor such as melanoma, head and neck, liver or kidney cancer.

The V and J genes are TRBV7-6 and TRBJ1-1; D possibly corresponds to TRBD1 (5 bases). V lost 2 bases and J 8 bases, leaving 12 bases between the germline ends. This CDR3 is built from 13 residues. Per germline, CDR1 SGHVS and CDR2 FNYEAQ. The CDR3 bases are TGTGCCAGCAGCTTATCACCGGGACGGGAAGCTTTCTTT. Encoded protein: CASSLSPGREAFF.

The chain links TRBV6-1 to TRBJ1-5; D might be TRBD1 (6 bases). The CDR3 covers 17 residues. Germline V gene sequence: CDR1 MNHNS, CDR2 SASEGT. The V end was cut by 0 bases, the J end by 0 bases, with 12 bases between. This CDR3 reads CASSEATGPHSNQPQHF. The CDR3 DNA reads TGTGCCAGCAGTGAAGCGACAGGACCTCATAGCAATCAGCCCCAGCATTTT.

CDR3 sequence: CASSGRAIGNTEAFF. The CDR3 DNA is TGTGCCAGCAGCGGACGCGCGATAGGGAACACTGAAGCTTTCTTT. V and J are TRBV5-4 and TRBJ1-1; D unclear. V lost 4 bases and J lost 1, with 14 bases in between. Per germline, CDR1 SGHNT and CDR2 YYREEE (reference sequence). The CDR3 extends over 15 amino acids. Together with reference TRBV5-4 and TRBJ1-1, the CDR3 gives the full variable domain: ETGVTQSPTHLIKTRGQQVTLRCSSQSGHNTVSWYQQALGQGPQFIFQYYREEENGRGNFPPRFSGLQFPNYSSELNVNALELDDSALYLCASSGRAIGNTEAFFGQGTRLTVV.

J is TRBJ2-5 and V is TRBV11-3; a weak D match, TRBD1 (5 bases). Trimming took 2 bases from V and 5 from J, leaving 12 bases between them. The germline CDR1 and CDR2 sequences are SGHNT and YENEEA. The CDR3 contains 14 residues. CDR3 DNA: TGTGCCAGCAGCTTACAGGGTGCGGTGGAGACCCAGTACTTC. It is translated as CASSLQGAVETQYF.

This sequence joins TRBV2 and TRBJ1-5, with D tentatively TRBD1 (5 bases). V was trimmed by 3 bases and J by 4 bases, leaving 10 bases between them. The CDR3 is 14 residues long. Germline V gene lookup returns CDR1 SNHLY and CDR2 FYNNEI. The CDR3, as DNA: TGTGCCAGCAGTGAGAGACAGCTTAATCAGCCCCAGCATTTT. Translating gives CASSERQLNQPQHF.

This clone appeared once. V usage is TRBV29-1 and J usage is TRBJ2-2; D call uncertain. The CDR3 totals 13 residues. Germline V lookup: CDR1 SQVTM, CDR2 ANQGSEA. Trimming took off 7 bases at V and 0 bases at J, with 9 bases between the two ends. The CDR3 is CSALMTNTGELFF. In nucleotides, the CDR3 is TGCAGCGCCCTTATGACGAACACCGGGGAGCTGTTTTTT.

This chain uses TRBV6-5 with TRBJ1-6; maybe TRBD1 (5 bases). The CDR3 is 15 amino acids. Germline CDR1 is MNHEY and CDR2 is SVGAGI. Trimming pared 6 bases from V and 8 bases from J, leaving 17 bases between. CDR3 bases: TGTGCCAGCAGCCGTATACAGGCGGCTTATTCACCCCTCCACTTT. Amino acids: CASSRIQAAYSPLHF.

This clone appeared a few times. The chain carries TRBV27 and TRBJ1-2; no reliable D call. Trimming removed 2 bases from V and 0 bases from J, with 4 bases in between. The CDR3 extends over 13 amino acids. Germline CDR1 reads MNHEY; CDR2 reads SMNVEV (reference sequence). The CDR3: CASSLGTNYGYTF. The DNA of the CDR3 is TGTGCCAGCAGTTTAGGAACTAACTATGGCTACACCTTC.

V and J are TRBV11-2 and TRBJ2-2; D is possibly TRBD2 (6 bases). V was clipped by 5 bases and J by 8 bases, with 18 bases between them. CDR1 is SGHAT, CDR2 FQNNGV, per germline. This CDR3 spans 15 amino acids. As DNA, the CDR3 is TGTGCCAGCAGCCCGGGAGCCCCAGCCCAAGGGGAGCTGTTTTTT. Encoded protein: CASSPGAPAQGELFF.

The genes are TRBV2 and TRBJ2-1; TRBD2 matches 7 bases. This CDR3 region has 15 residues. V shed 5 bases and J 9 bases; nucleotides not matched to a gene: 13. The germline V gene has CDR1 SNHLY and CDR2 FYNNEI. CDR3 region: CASSPLAASIFEQFF. CDR3 in DNA: TGTGCCAGCAGTCCTCTAGCGGCCAGTATATTTGAGCAGTTCTTC.

This chain connects TRBV18 to TRBJ2-3; weak D call: TRBD2 (5 bases). V was cut by 6 bases and J by 2 bases, with 9 bases left in between. CDR1 KGHSH and CDR2 LQKENI come from the germline V gene. The CDR3 loop spans 13 amino acids. CDR3 protein: CASSRTPTDTQYF. The CDR3, as DNA: TGTGCCAGCTCCCGGACTCCCACAGATACGCAGTATTTT.

The chain links TRBV9 to TRBJ2-7; 11 bases are shared with TRBD1. V lost 2 bases, J lost 4 bases, and 5 bases stayed unmatched. This CDR3 is 15 amino acids long. CDR1 SGDLS and CDR2 YYNGEE come from the germline V gene. The DNA of the CDR3 is TGTGCCAGCAGCGTCGGGACAGGGGGAATGTACGAGCAGTACTTC. Residues: CASSVGTGGMYEQYF.

This clone has just one count. V usage is TRBV7-3 and J usage is TRBJ1-1; D ambiguous. The CDR3 is 13 residues long. V was cut by 3 bases and J by 1 base, with 6 bases left in between. CDR1 and CDR2 from the germline V gene are SGHTA and FQGTGA. The CDR3 bases are TGTGCCAGCAGCTTCCAGGAGAACACTGAAGCTTTCTTT. Its protein product is CASSFQENTEAFF.

The gene calls are TRBV6-6 and TRBJ2-7, with 8 nucleotides matching TRBD1. V shed 2 bases and J 12 bases; nucleotides not matched to a gene: 12. The CDR3 is 14 amino acids. Per germline, CDR1 MNHNY and CDR2 SVGAGI (reference sequence). CDR3 region: CASSYVPHRGDLYF. CDR3 nucleotide sequence: TGTGCCAGCAGTTACGTCCCACACAGGGGGGATTTGTACTTC.

The chain has TRBV2 and TRBJ1-2, with 11 bases lining up with TRBD1. The V segment lost 7 bases and the J segment 7 bases; nucleotides outside the gene matches: 5. The CDR3 sequence is 13 residues long. Germline CDR1 reads SNHLY; CDR2 reads FYNNEI. The CDR3 protein is CASIGQGASGYTF. For the CDR3, the DNA is TGTGCCAGCATCGGACAGGGGGCCTCTGGCTACACCTTC.

The gene calls are TRBV5-4 and TRBJ2-2; 11 bases are a match to TRBD1. The CDR3 loop spans 15 amino acids. Germline V gene sequence: CDR1 SGHNT, CDR2 YYREEE (reference sequence). Germline trimming cut 4 bases from V and 4 bases from J; bases unmatched to any gene: 3. The CDR3 DNA reads as TGTGCCAGCAGCCCCGGGACAGGGGGCACCGGGGAGCTGTTTTTT. Amino acids: CASSPGTGGTGELFF. Complete variable domain (other parts from reference TRBV5-4 and TRBJ2-2): ETGVTQSPTHLIKTRGQQVTLRCSSQSGHNTVSWYQQALGQGPQFIFQYYREEENGRGNFPPRFSGLQFPNYSSELNVNALELDDSALYLCASSPGTGGTGELFFGEGSRLTVL.

The V gene is TRBV5-1, the J gene TRBJ1-2, with D uncertain. The CDR3 covers 14 residues. Trimming pared 2 bases from V and 4 bases from J, leaving 12 bases between. The germline V gene encodes CDR1 SGHRS and CDR2 YFSETQ. The chain's CDR3 is CASSFEGTGYGYTF. The CDR3 DNA is TGCGCCAGCAGCTTCGAAGGCACGGGCTATGGCTACACCTTC.

This clone was counted a single time. This chain links TRBV5-1 with TRBJ2-2, with D perhaps matching TRBD1 or TRBD2 (5 bases each). Deletions cut 0 bases from V and 4 bases from J, with 10 bases between. Germline loops: CDR1 SGHRS, CDR2 YFSETQ. The CDR3 runs to 15 residues. The DNA for the CDR3 is TGCGCCAGCAGCTTGGGGGCAGGGACCACCGGGGAGCTGTTTTTT. This codes for CASSLGAGTTGELFF. The variable domain in full, with the rest retrieved from reference TRBV5-1 and TRBJ2-2, is KAGVTQTPRYLIKTRGQQVTLSCSPISGHRSVSWYQQTPGQGLQFLFEYFSETQRNKGNFPGRFSGRQFSNSRSEMNVSTLELGDSALYLCASSLGAGTTGELFFGEGSRLTVL.

The chain carries TRBV14 and TRBJ1-1; weak D call: TRBD1 (5 bases). The CDR3 length is 13 residues. CDR1 is SGHDN, CDR2 FVKESK, per germline. Trimming took 4 bases from V and 1 from J, leaving 7 bases between them. As DNA, the CDR3 is TGTGCCAGCAGCCGCGGGGGGAACACTGAAGCTTTCTTT. This codes for CASSRGGNTEAFF.

This clone has just a few counts. The rearrangement joins TRBV18 to TRBJ1-1; no clear D gene. Trimming took 3 bases from V and 8 from J, leaving 10 bases between them. The germline V gene encodes CDR1 KGHSH and CDR2 LQKENI. This CDR3 is 12 amino acids long. The CDR3 DNA follows: TGTGCCAGCTCACCCTCCCTCGGAGAAGCTTTCTTT. Translation gives CASSPSLGEAFF.

The chain combines TRBV5-6 with TRBJ2-1; D is unclear. The V end was cut by 2 bases, the J end by 0 bases, with 6 bases between. The CDR3 is 14 residues long. Germline V gives CDR1 SGHDT, CDR2 YYEEEE. CDR3 sequence: CASSFRSSYNEQFF. The CDR3 DNA is TGTGCCAGCAGCTTTCGAAGCTCCTACAATGAGCAGTTCTTC.